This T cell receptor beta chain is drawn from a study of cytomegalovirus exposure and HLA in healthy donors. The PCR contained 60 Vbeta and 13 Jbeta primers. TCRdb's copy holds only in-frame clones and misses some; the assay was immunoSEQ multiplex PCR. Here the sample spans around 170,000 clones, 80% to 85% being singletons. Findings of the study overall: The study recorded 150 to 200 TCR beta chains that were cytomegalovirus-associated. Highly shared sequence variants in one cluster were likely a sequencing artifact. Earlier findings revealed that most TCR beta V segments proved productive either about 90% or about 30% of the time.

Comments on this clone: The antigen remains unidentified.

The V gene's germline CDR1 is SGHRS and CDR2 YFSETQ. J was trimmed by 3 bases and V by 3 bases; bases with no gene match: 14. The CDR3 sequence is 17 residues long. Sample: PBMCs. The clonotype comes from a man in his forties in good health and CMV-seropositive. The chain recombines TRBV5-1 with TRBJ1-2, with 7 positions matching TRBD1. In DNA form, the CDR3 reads TGCGCCAGCAGCTCTTCTGGACAGGCGCCTACTTACTATGGCTACACCTTC. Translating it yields CASSSSGQAPTYYGYTF.